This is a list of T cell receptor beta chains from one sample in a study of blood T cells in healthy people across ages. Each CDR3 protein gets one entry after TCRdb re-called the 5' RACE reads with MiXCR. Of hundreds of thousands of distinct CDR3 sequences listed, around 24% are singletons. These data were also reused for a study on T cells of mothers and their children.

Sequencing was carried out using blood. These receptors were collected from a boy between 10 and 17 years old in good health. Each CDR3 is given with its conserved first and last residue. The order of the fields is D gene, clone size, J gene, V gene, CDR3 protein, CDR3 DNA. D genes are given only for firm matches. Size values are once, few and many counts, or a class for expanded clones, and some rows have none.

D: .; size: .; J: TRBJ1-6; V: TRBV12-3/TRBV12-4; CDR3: CASSRQTVSGSPLHF; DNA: TGTGCCAGCAGCCGTCAGACTGTTTCGGGATCACCCCTCCACTTT
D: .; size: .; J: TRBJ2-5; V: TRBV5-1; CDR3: CASSLALDPQGTETQYF; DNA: TGCGCCAGCAGCTTGGCCTTGGACCCACAGGGAACAGAGACCCAGTACTTC
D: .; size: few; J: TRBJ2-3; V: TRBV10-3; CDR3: CAIAEKSTDTQYF; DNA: TGTGCCATCGCGGAAAAGAGCACAGATACGCAGTATTTT
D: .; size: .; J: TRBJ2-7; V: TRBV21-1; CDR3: CASSKQTREINEQYF; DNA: TGTGCCAGCAGCAAACAGACCCGGGAGATAAACGAGCAGTACTTC
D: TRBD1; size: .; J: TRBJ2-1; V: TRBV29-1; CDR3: CSVGDRGPPYNEQFF; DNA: TGCAGCGTAGGGGACAGGGGGCCCCCCTACAATGAGCAGTTCTTC
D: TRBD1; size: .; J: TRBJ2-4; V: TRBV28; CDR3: CASSPRTGGIAKNIQYF; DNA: TGTGCCAGCAGTCCTAGGACAGGTGGTATAGCCAAAAACATTCAGTACTTC
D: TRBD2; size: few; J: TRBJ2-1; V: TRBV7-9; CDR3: CASSLAERGGPSYNEQFF; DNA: TGTGCCAGCAGCTTAGCTGAGCGGGGGGGTCCCTCCTACAATGAGCAGTTCTTC
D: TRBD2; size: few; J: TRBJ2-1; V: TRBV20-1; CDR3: CSASSGTSGINEQFF; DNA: TGCAGTGCTAGCTCCGGGACTAGCGGGATCAATGAGCAGTTCTTC
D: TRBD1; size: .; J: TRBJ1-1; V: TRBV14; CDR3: CASSHPTGADNEAFF; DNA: TGCGCCAGCAGCCACCCTACAGGGGCGGACAATGAAGCTTTCTTT
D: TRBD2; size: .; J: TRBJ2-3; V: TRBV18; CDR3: CASSSGTSGTRDTQYF; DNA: TGTGCCAGCTCATCGGGGACTAGCGGGACGAGGGATACGCAGTATTTT
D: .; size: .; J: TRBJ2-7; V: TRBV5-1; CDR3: CASSLAQGGYEQYF; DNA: TGCGCCAGCAGCTTGGCCCAGGGGGGCTACGAGCAGTACTTC
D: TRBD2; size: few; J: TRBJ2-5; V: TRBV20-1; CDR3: CSVDPGLAGGGETQYF; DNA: TGCAGTGTAGACCCGGGACTAGCGGGAGGGGGAGAGACCCAGTACTTC
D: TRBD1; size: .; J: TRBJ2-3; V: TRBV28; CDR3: CASSLPTTGEKGQYF; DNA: TGTGCCAGCAGTTTACCTACTACAGGGGAGAAGGGGCAGTATTTT
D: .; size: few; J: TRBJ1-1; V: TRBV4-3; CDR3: CASSESELGPSNTEAFF; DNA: TGCGCCAGCAGCGAAAGCGAGTTGGGGCCGTCCAACACTGAAGCTTTCTTT
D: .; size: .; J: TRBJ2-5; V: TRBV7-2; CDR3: CVSSFGRQETQYF; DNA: TGTGTCAGCAGCTTTGGTAGGCAAGAGACCCAGTACTTC
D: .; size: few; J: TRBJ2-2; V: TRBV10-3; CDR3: CAISESQSGELFF; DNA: TGTGCCATCAGTGAGTCACAGTCCGGGGAGCTGTTTTTT
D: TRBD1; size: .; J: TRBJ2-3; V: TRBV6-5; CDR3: CASRIGQGVADTQYF; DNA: TGTGCCAGCAGAATAGGACAGGGCGTAGCGGATACGCAGTATTTT
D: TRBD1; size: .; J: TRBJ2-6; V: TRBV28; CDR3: CASSFHPDRGPSGANVLTF; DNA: TGTGCCAGCAGTTTCCACCCGGACAGGGGCCCATCAGGGGCCAACGTCCTGACTTTC
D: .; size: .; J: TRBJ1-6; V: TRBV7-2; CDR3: CASSPGYSPLHF; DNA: TGTGCCAGCAGCCCCGGGTATTCACCCCTCCACTTT
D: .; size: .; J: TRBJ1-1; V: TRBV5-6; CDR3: CASSLVGEGTEAFF; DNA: TGTGCCAGCAGCTTGGTCGGGGAGGGCACTGAAGCTTTCTTT
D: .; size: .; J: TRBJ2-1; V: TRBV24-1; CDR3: CATSDKISRRIPYNEQFF; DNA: TGTGCCACCAGTGATAAAATCTCCAGGCGCATCCCCTACAATGAGCAGTTCTTC
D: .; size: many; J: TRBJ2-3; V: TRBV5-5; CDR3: CASSPDYTDTQYF; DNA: TGTGCCAGCAGCCCTGACTACACAGATACGCAGTATTTT
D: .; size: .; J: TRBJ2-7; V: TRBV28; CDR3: CASSLSPRAQREQYF; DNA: TGTGCCAGCAGTTTAAGCCCCCGGGCACAACGCGAGCAGTACTTC
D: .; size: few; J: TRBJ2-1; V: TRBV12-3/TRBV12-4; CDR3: CASSSRLEQFF; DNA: TGTGCCAGCAGTTCGCGCCTTGAGCAGTTCTTC
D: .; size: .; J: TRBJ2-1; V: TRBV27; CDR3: CASKASEDNEQFF; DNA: TGTGCCAGCAAGGCTAGCGAGGACAATGAGCAGTTCTTC
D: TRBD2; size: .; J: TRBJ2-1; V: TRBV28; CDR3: CASSFRAPLLAGGPNEQFF; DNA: TGTGCCAGCAGTTTCAGGGCCCCTCTACTAGCGGGGGGGCCCAATGAGCAGTTCTTC
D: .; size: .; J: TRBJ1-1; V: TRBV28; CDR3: CASTTGGGAATEAFF; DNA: TGTGCCAGCACCACAGGTGGGGGGGCAGCAACTGAAGCTTTCTTT
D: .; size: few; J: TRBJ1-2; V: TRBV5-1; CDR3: CASSLEVPGNYGYTF; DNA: TGCGCCAGCAGCTTGGAGGTCCCCGGCAACTATGGCTACACCTTC
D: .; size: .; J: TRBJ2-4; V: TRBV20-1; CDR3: CSAGENIQYF; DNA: TGCAGTGCTGGAGAAAACATTCAGTACTTC
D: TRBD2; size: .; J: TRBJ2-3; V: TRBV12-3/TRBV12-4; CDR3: CASSPTSGRPRGDTQYF; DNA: TGTGCCAGCAGTCCTACTAGCGGGAGGCCCCGGGGAGATACGCAGTATTTT
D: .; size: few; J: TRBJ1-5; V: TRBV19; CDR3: CASSPWGEGNQPQHF; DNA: TGTGCCAGTAGTCCTTGGGGGGAAGGCAATCAGCCCCAGCATTTT
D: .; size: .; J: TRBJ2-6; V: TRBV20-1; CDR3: CSAAQTVHASGANVLTF; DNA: TGCAGTGCTGCTCAGACAGTCCACGCCTCTGGGGCCAACGTCCTGACTTTC
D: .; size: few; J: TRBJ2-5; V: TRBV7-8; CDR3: CASSPWAIQETQYF; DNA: TGTGCCAGCAGCCCTTGGGCTATCCAAGAGACCCAGTACTTC
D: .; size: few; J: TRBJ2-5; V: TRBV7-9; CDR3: CASSAEVLYQETQYF; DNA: TGTGCCAGCAGCGCTGAGGTATTGTACCAAGAGACCCAGTACTTC
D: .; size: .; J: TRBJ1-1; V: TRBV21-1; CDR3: CTSSTFDGRNTEAFF; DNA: TGTACCAGCAGCACCTTCGACGGCCGGAACACTGAAGCTTTCTTT
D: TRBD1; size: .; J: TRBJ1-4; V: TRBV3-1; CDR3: CASSRRQGKGEKLFF; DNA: TGTGCCAGCAGCCGCCGACAGGGCAAAGGTGAAAAACTGTTTTTT
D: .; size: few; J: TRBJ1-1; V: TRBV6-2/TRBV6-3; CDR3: CASSYRGTEALF; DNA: TGTGCCAGCAGTTACAGGGGCACTGAAGCTCTCTTT
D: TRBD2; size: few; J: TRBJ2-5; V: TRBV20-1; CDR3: CSARDRLAGEETRYF; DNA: TGCAGTGCTAGAGATCGACTAGCGGGAGAAGAGACCCGGTACTTC
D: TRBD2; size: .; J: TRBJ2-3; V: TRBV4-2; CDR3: CASSVRATSGGDTQYF; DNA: TGTGCCAGCAGCGTACGTGCCACTAGCGGGGGGGATACGCAGTATTTT
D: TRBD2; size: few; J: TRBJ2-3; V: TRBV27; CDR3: CASSLVKAGADTQYF; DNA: TGTGCCAGCAGTTTAGTGAAGGCGGGGGCAGATACGCAGTATTTT
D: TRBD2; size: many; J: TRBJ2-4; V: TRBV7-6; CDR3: CASSLPSAGVGENIQYF; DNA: TGTGCCAGCAGCTTACCTTCAGCGGGGGTCGGGGAAAACATTCAGTACTTC
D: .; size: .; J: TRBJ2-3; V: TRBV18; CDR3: CASSPLAGYTSTDTQYF; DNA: TGTGCCAGCTCACCATTGGCAGGGTACACTAGCACAGATACGCAGTATTTT